Below are 7 T cell receptor beta chains sequenced from a single sample in a study of regulatory T cells in long-lasting Graves disease. As to time point: persistent/refractory GD, antithyroid drugs over 5 years with positive TRAb. After RNA was extracted from PBMCs, the TCR library was made from it. iRepertoire HTBI primers and Arm-PCR of CDR3 regions built TCR beta libraries. Each CDR3 protein gets one entry after TCRdb re-called the multiplex PCR reads with MiXCR. The data show 430,000 or so distinct CDR3 sequences, with 21% seen just once and 13% to 15% held by the top ten. The sample here was peripheral blood mononuclear cells (PBMCs), taken when the disease was refractory, from a patient treated with antithyroid drugs. Source of these receptors: a female donor with Graves disease.

This clonotype has a handful of counts. The chain is built from TRBV20-1 and TRBJ2-7; 7 bases fit TRBD2. CDR3 length equals 14 residues. After removal of 4 bases from V and 3 bases from J, the junction contained 9 bases not matched to a gene. CDR1 DFQATT and CDR2 SNEGSKA come from the germline V gene (reference sequence). In nucleotides, the CDR3 is TGCAGTGCTAACCCGACTAGCAAAGACTACGAGCAGTACTTC. Protein product: CSANPTSKDYEQYF.

J is TRBJ2-2 and V is TRBV3-1; 7 bases map to TRBD2. The CDR3 contains 15 residues. The germline CDR1 and CDR2 sequences are LGHDT and YNNKEL (reference sequence). J lost 6 bases, V lost 4 bases, and 8 bases had no gene match. CDR3 DNA sequence: TGTGCCAGCAGCCCGGGCGGGAGAAGAGCCGGGGAGCTGTTTTTT. It specifies CASSPGGRRAGELFF.

V usage is TRBV7-9 and J usage is TRBJ1-1; D is unresolved. Trimming shortened V by 5 bases and J by 3 bases, and 10 bases separated the two germline ends. CDR3 length equals 13 residues. The germline V gene encodes CDR1 SEHNR and CDR2 FQNEAQ (reference sequence). The CDR3: CASSPTRDTEAFF. The CDR3 DNA reads TGTGCCAGCAGCCCAACGCGGGACACTGAAGCTTTCTTT.

This chain connects TRBV7-8 to TRBJ2-1; 10 bases agree with TRBD2. The CDR3 has 18 amino acids. The V and J ends lost 2 bases and 2 bases, in that order; junction bases with no gene match: 9. Looked up from germline, CDR1 is SGHVS and CDR2 is FQNEAQ. DNA for the CDR3: TGTGCCAGCAGCTTACTAGCGTCCGGGACTAGCGCCTACAATGAGCAGTTCTTC. Protein product: CASSLLASGTSAYNEQFF. The entire variable domain, with the rest obtained from reference TRBV7-8 and TRBJ2-1, is as follows: GAGVSQSPRYKVAKRGQDVALRCDPISGHVSLFWYQQALGQGPEFLTYFQNEAQLDKSGLPSDRFFAERPEGSVSTLKIQRTQQEDSAVYLCASSLLASGTSAYNEQFFGPGTRLTVL.

The J gene is TRBJ2-5, the V gene TRBV4-2; 8 bases are shared with TRBD1. Germline trimming cut 0 bases from V and 5 bases from J; bases unmatched to any gene: 11. The CDR3 has 17 amino acids. Germline loops: CDR1 LGHNA, CDR2 YNFKEQ. CDR3 loop: CASSQDPGGTTGETQYF. The CDR3 DNA follows: TGTGCCAGCAGCCAAGACCCAGGGGGCACCACTGGGGAGACCCAGTACTTC.

This clonotype showed up many times. The chain is built from TRBV7-2 and TRBJ1-1; D is undetermined. Between the trimmed V and J ends, which lost 3 bases and 6 bases, there was a span of 14 bases. The germline V gene encodes CDR1 SGHTA and CDR2 FQGNSA. This CDR3 has 14 amino acids. The CDR3 reads CASSFQDGVPEAFF. DNA for the CDR3: TGTGCCAGCAGCTTCCAGGATGGGGTGCCTGAAGCTTTCTTT.

The chain is built from TRBV27 and TRBJ2-1, with TRBD2 identical over 13 bases. The CDR3 runs 20 residues. Germline lookup yields CDR1 MNHEY and CDR2 SMNVEV (reference sequence). Trimming removed 5 bases from V and 0 bases from J; junction bases left unmatched: 13. The CDR3 loop is CASSAPVGLAGSSSYNEQFF. The CDR3 coding sequence is TGTGCCAGCAGTGCTCCCGTGGGACTAGCGGGGTCGAGCTCCTACAATGAGCAGTTCTTC.